This T cell receptor (beta chain) was recorded in a study of cytomegalovirus exposure and HLA in healthy donors. Overall study context: Earlier, some 180 million T cells were analyzed, and 117 million unique TCR beta sequences were found among them.

Worth noting for this clone: Its antigen is unidentified.

Study-wide findings and caveats: According to a later analysis, most TCR beta chains associated with CMV appeared HLA-restricted. An analysis done earlier found most TCR beta V segments productive about 90% or about 30% of the time.

Primers for the PCR totalled 60 Vbeta and 13 Jbeta. Profiled with immunoSEQ multiplex PCR; TCRdb holds only in-frame clones, not every one. The table has 150,000 to 200,000 clones, approximately 80% seen once. The sample was PBMCs. The clonotype originates from a woman between 45 and 60 years old in good health and CMV-seropositive.

CDR3 DNA sequence: TGTGCCTGGAGCCCAAACACTAATGGAAACACCATATATTTT. It encodes CAWSPNTNGNTIYF. The chain links TRBV30 to TRBJ1-3; D is unresolved. The CDR3 sequence is 14 residues long. CDR1 GTSNPN and CDR2 SVGIG come from the germline V gene (reference sequence). Trimming took off 3 bases at V and 3 bases at J, with 12 bases between the two ends.